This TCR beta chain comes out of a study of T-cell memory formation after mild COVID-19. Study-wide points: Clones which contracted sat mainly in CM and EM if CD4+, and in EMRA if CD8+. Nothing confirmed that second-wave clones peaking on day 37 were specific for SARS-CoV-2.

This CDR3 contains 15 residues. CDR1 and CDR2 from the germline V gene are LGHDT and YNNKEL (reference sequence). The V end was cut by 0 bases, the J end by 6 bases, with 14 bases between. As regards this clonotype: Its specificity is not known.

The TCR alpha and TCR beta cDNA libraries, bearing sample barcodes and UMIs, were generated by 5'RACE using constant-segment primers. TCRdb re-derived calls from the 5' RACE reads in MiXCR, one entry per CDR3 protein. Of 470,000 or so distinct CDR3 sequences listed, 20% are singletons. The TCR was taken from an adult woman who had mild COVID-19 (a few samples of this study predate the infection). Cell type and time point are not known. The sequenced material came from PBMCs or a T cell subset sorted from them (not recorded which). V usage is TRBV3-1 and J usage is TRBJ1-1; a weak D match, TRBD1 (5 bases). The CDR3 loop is CASSQERAGIPEAFF. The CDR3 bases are TGTGCCAGCAGCCAAGAGAGGGCAGGGATCCCTGAAGCTTTCTTT.